These T cell receptor beta chains were read from a single sample in a study of shared clonotypes between healthy human individuals. Assay: immunoSEQ multiplex PCR; the TCRdb copy retains only in-frame clones and omits some. Counted here are millions of clones, 90% to 95% occurring once; the ten biggest clones make up roughly 0.36%. The sequenced sample was naive CD4+ T cells from PBMCs. The receptors were gathered from a man younger than 35 in good health. Some clones in this sample may be carry-over from other donors' samples. The CDR3 runs from the conserved cysteine through the conserved F or W. A D gene is named only where the DNA matches it firmly. A row's size may be missing; if present it is once, few, many or a size class.

V,size,D,J,CDR3,DNA
TRBV4-2,.,TRBD2,TRBJ2-7,CASSQERVAGGLTYEQYF,TGTGCCAGCAGCCAAGAAAGGGTGGCGGGAGGGCTCACCTACGAGCAGTACTTC
TRBV6-1,.,.,TRBJ2-5,CASRDYGQETQYF,TGTGCCAGCAGAGATTACGGCCAAGAGACCCAGTACTTC
TRBV11-2,.,.,TRBJ2-2,CASSLFGPDGELFF,TGTGCCAGCAGCTTATTCGGGCCGGATGGGGAGCTGTTTTTT
TRBV7-8,.,.,TRBJ1-1,CASSLGSEAFF,TGTGCCAGCAGCTTAGGTTCTGAAGCTTTCTTT
TRBV11-2,.,.,TRBJ2-7,CASSLVAGYEQYF,TGTGCCAGCAGCTTAGTGGCGGGGTACGAGCAGTACTTC
TRBV30,.,.,TRBJ2-5,CAWSLTPKTQYF,TGTGCCTGGAGTCTGACACCGAAGACCCAGTACTTC
TRBV30,.,.,TRBJ2-3,CAFQTLYRAGTQYF,TGTGCCTTCCAAACCCTATACAGGGCTGGTACGCAGTATTTT
TRBV18,.,.,TRBJ1-5,CASSPQEDQPQHF,TGTGCCAGCTCACCACAGGAAGATCAGCCCCAGCATTTT
TRBV30,.,.,TRBJ2-5,CAWSVSHLQETQYF,TGTGCCTGGAGTGTATCTCACCTCCAAGAGACCCAGTACTTC
TRBV25-1,.,.,TRBJ2-2,CASSELGSGELFF,TGTGCCAGCAGTGAACTAGGATCCGGGGAGCTGTTTTTT
TRBV27,.,.,TRBJ1-3,CASTEDGSGNTIYF,TGTGCCAGCACAGAAGATGGCTCTGGAAACACCATATATTTT
TRBV27,.,.,TRBJ2-7,CASSVGLQILYEQYF,TGTGCCAGCAGTGTGGGACTCCAGATACTGTACGAGCAGTACTTC
TRBV18,.,.,TRBJ2-1,CASSPGTRVGEQFF,TGTGCCAGCTCACCTGGGACACGAGTGGGTGAGCAGTTCTTC
TRBV28,.,.,TRBJ2-3,CASSARTDTQYF,TGTGCCAGCAGTGCTCGCACAGATACGCAGTATTTT
TRBV7-3,.,.,TRBJ2-3,CASSLIAGGSGSNMGTDTQYF,TGTGCCAGCAGCTTAATTGCTGGGGGCTCCGGGAGTAATATGGGCACAGATACGCAGTATTTT
TRBV19,few,.,TRBJ1-5,CASTPGPGLPQHF,TGTGCCAGTACCCCGGGCCCAGGATTGCCCCAGCATTTT
TRBV19,.,TRBD1,TRBJ1-5,CASRSTGAGLTQHF,TGTGCCAGTAGGTCAACAGGGGCGGGATTGACCCAGCATTTT
TRBV5-1,.,TRBD1,TRBJ2-7,CASSRGQGPYEQYF,TGCGCCAGCTCAAGGGGGCAGGGCCCCTACGAGCAGTACTTC
TRBV6-1,.,TRBD2,TRBJ2-1,CASSEHRTLAVYNEQFF,TGTGCCAGCAGTGAACATCGTACGCTAGCGGTCTACAATGAGCAGTTCTTC
TRBV5-1,.,.,TRBJ2-5,CASSLYRVGETQYF,TGCGCCAGCAGTTTGTACAGGGTAGGAGAGACCCAGTACTTC
TRBV5-1,.,TRBD1,TRBJ2-1,CASSWSQGANEQFF,TGCGCCAGCTCCTGGTCCCAGGGGGCGAATGAGCAGTTCTTC
TRBV28,.,.,TRBJ2-2,CASSFRPPEELFF,TGTGCCAGCAGCTTCCGGCCCCCGGAGGAACTGTTTTTT
TRBV30,few,.,TRBJ1-1,CAWSVRYEAFF,TGTGCCTGGAGTGTAAGGTATGAAGCTTTCTTT
TRBV7-9,.,.,TRBJ2-2,CASKTNTGELFF,TGTGCCAGCAAGACGAACACCGGGGAGCTGTTTTTT
TRBV6-6,.,TRBD2,TRBJ2-2,CASRRTSGPTGELFF,TGTGCCAGCAGGAGGACTAGCGGGCCTACCGGGGAGCTGTTTTTT
TRBV10-3,.,TRBD1,TRBJ1-1,CAISEQRDRGSAFF,TGTGCCATCAGTGAGCAGAGGGACAGGGGCTCGGCTTTCTTT
TRBV19,few,.,TRBJ1-5,CASSIASPQHF,TGTGCCAGTAGTATCGCATCGCCCCAGCATTTT
TRBV6-5,.,.,TRBJ1-5,CASSYSRDQPQHF,TGTGCCAGCAGTTACTCTAGGGACCAGCCCCAGCATTTT
TRBV29-1,.,.,TRBJ2-3,CSVRSESTDTQYF,TGCAGCGTCCGAAGCGAGAGCACAGATACGCAGTATTTT
TRBV5-1,.,.,TRBJ2-2,CASSPREGVTGELFF,TGCGCCAGCAGCCCGAGGGAAGGAGTCACCGGGGAGCTGTTTTTT
TRBV6-1,.,.,TRBJ2-5,CASSTGLQETQYF,TGTGCCAGCAGTACAGGTTTGCAAGAGACCCAGTACTTC
TRBV6-1,.,.,TRBJ2-1,CASSEGTYNEQFF,TGTGCCAGCAGTGAAGGAACCTACAATGAGCAGTTCTTC
TRBV27,.,.,TRBJ2-7,CASSYTAATGPYEQYF,TGTGCCAGCAGTTACACGGCGGCGACGGGACCCTACGAGCAGTACTTC
TRBV2,.,.,TRBJ1-4,CAIHVDRSNEKLFF,TGTGCCATCCACGTTGACAGGTCTAATGAAAAACTGTTTTTT
TRBV5-1,.,TRBD2,TRBJ2-7,CASRTAGGANYEQYF,TGCGCCAGCAGAACCGCGGGGGGAGCCAACTACGAGCAGTACTTC
TRBV5-4,.,.,TRBJ2-7,CASSLKTGESYEQYF,TGTGCCAGCAGCTTGAAAACGGGAGAGTCCTACGAGCAGTACTTC